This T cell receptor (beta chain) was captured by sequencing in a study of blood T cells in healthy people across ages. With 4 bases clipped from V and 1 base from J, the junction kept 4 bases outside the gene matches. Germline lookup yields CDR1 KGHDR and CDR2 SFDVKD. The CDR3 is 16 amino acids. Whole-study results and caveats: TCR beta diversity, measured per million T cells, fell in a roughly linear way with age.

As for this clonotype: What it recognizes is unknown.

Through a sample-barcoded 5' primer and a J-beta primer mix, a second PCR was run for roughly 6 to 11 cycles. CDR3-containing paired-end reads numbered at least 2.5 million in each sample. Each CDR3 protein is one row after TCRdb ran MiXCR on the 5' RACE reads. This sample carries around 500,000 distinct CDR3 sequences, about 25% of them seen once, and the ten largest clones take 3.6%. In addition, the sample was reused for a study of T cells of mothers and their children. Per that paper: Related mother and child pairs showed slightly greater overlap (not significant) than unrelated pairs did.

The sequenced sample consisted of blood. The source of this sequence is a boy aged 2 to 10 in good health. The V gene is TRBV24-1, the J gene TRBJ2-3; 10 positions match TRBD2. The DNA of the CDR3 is TGTGCCACCAGTGAGGCCGGGACTAGCGGCACAGATACGCAGTATTTT. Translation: CATSEAGTSGTDTQYF.